A single T cell receptor (beta chain) is shown here with its context. Its antigen is still unknown. The cohort excluded patients with autoimmune disease history or systemic immunosuppression. The method was immunoSEQ multiplex PCR; TCRdb's version includes in-frame clones alone and lacks a portion of them. The data show roughly 73,000 clones, approximately 80% seen once. This sample was taken from a study of OX40 agonist ivuxolimab in advanced cancers. Trimming removed 3 bases at V and 0 bases at J, with 14 bases between. The germline CDR1 and CDR2 sequences are MGHRA and YSYEKL. This CDR3 comprises 16 residues. General study findings and limits: Expanded clones belonging to CD8+ T cells outnumbered, on average, those of CD4+.

The origin of this receptor is an adult with an advanced solid tumor such as melanoma, head and neck, liver or kidney cancer. The chain carries TRBV4-1 and TRBJ1-1; D gene uncertain. This specimen consisted of CD4+ or CD8+ T cells sorted from blood, obtained in a trial of the OX40 agonist ivuxolimab. The CDR3 loop reads CASSHEGRTMNTEAFF. CDR3 DNA sequence: TGCGCCAGCAGCCATGAAGGACGGACCATGAACACTGAAGCTTTCTTT.